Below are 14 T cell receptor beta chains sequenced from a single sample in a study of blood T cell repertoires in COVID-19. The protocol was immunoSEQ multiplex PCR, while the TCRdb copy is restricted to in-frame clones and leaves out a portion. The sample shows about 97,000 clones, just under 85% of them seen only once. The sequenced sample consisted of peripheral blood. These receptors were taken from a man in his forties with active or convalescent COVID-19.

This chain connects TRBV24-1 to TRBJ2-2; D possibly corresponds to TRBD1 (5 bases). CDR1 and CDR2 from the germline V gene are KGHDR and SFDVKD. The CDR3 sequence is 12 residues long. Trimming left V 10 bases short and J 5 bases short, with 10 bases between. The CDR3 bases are TGTGCCACGGCAGGGTTGACCGGGGAGCTGTTTTTT. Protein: CATAGLTGELFF.

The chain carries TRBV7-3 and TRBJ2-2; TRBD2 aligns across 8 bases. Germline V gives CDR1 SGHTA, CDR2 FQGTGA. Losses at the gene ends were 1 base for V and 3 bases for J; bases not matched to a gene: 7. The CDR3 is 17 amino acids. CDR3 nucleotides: TGTGCCAGCAGCTTAAGGAGCGGGGGTTTTGACACCGGGGAGCTGTTTTTT. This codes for CASSLRSGGFDTGELFF.

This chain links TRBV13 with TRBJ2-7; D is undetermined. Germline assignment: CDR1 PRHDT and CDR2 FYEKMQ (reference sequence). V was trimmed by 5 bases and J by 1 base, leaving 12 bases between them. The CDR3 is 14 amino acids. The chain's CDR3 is CASSRIDMSYEQYF. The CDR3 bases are TGTGCCAGCAGCCGCATAGACATGTCCTACGAGCAGTACTTC.

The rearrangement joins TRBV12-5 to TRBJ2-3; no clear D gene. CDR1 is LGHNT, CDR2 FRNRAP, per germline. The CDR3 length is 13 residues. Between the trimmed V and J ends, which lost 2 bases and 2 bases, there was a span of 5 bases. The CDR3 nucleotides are TGTGCTAGTGGTTTGCCCATCACAGATACGCAGTATTTT. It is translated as CASGLPITDTQYF.

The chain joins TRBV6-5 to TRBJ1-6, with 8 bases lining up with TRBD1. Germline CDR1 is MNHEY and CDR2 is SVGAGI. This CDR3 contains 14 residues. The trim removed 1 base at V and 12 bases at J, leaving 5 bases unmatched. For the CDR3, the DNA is TGTGCCAGCAGTTACTTGGACAGGGAGGAACCCCTCCACTTT. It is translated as CASSYLDREEPLHF.

As DNA, the CDR3 is TGTGCCATGGGATCGGGGAGTGTAGCCGGGGAGCTGTTTTTT. It is translated as CAMGSGSVAGELFF. The rearrangement joins TRBV10-3 to TRBJ2-2; D may be TRBD2 (5 bases). The CDR3 totals 14 residues. The germline V and J ends were trimmed by 9 bases and 6 bases, with 17 bases remaining between them. Germline V CDR1 and CDR2: ENHRY, SYGVKD.

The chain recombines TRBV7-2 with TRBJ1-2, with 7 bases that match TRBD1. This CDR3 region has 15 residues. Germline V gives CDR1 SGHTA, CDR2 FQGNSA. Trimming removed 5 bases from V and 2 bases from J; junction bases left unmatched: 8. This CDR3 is CASSPTGPANYGYTF. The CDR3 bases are TGTGCCAGCAGCCCGACAGGGCCGGCCAACTATGGCTACACCTTC.

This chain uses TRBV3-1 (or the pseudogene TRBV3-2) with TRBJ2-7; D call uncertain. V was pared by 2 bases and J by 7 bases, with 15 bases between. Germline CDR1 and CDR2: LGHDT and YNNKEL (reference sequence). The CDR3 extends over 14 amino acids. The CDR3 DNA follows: TGTGCCAGCAGCCAAAGGATAGAGACAAGTGAGCAGTACTTC. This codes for CASSQRIETSEQYF.

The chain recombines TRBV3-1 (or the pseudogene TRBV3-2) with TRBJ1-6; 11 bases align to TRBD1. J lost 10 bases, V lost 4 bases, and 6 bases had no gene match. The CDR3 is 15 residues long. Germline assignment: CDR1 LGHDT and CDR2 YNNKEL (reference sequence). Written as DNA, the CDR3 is TGTGCCAGCAGCCGGACAGGGGGCCCTAGCTCACCCCTCCACTTT. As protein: CASSRTGGPSSPLHF.

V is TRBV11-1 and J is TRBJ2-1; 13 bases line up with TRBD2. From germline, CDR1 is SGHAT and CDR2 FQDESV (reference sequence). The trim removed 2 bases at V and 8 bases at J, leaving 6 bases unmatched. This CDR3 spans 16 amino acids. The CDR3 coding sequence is TGTGCCAGCAGCTTAAGACTAGCGGGGGGTTTCTATGAGCAGTTCTTC. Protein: CASSLRLAGGFYEQFF. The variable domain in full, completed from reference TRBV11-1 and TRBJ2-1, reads EAEVAQSPRYKITEKSQAVAFWCDPISGHATLYWYRQILGQGPELLVQFQDESVVDDSQLPKDRFSAERLKGVDSTLKIQPAELGDSAMYLCASSLRLAGGFYEQFFGPGTRLTVL.

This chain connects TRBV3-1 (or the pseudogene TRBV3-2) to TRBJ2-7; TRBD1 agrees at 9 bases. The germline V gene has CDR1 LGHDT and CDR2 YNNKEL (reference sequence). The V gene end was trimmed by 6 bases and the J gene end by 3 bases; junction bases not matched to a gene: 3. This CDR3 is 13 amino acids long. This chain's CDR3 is CASRGTGCYEQYF. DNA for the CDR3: TGTGCCAGCAGGGGGACAGGGTGCTACGAGCAGTACTTC.

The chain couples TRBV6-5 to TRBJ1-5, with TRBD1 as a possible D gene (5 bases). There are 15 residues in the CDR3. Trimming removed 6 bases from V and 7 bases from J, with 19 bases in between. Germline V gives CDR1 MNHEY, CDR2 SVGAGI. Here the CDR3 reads CASRAQGTGEQPQHF. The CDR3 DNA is TGTGCCAGCAGAGCGCAGGGTACGGGCGAACAGCCCCAGCATTTT.

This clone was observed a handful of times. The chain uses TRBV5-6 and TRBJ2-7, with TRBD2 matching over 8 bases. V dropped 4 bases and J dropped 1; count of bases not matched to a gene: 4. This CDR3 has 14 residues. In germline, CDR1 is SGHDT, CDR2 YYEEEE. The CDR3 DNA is TGTGCCAGCAGCCGGGAGGGGAGTTCCTACGAGCAGTACTTC. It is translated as CASSREGSSYEQYF.

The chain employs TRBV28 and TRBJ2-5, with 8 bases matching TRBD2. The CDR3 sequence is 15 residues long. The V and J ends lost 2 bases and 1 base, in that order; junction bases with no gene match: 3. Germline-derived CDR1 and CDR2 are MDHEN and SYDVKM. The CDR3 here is CASSLAGGPQETQYF. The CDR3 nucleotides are TGTGCCAGCAGTTTAGCGGGGGGTCCCCAAGAGACCCAGTACTTC.